This TCR beta chain was identified during a study of T cell repertoires in cytomegalovirus infection. Study-level background: Public TCR beta signatures provided an indication of both CMV infection and a matching HLA type. Study-wide results and caveats: In two of eight donors, the top clonotype was HLA-C-restricted CMV-specific.

Via MiXCR, TCRdb re-called the reads, giving one row per CDR3 protein. Of under 150,000 distinct CDR3 sequences in the sample, roughly 8.2% were seen once. V lost 4 bases to trimming and J lost 3 bases, with 15 bases between them. The CDR3 spans 15 residues. Germline V gene lookup returns CDR1 LGHDT and CDR2 YNNKEL (reference sequence). In the case of this clonotype: The antigen is unknown.

The chain carries TRBV3-1 and TRBJ2-5; perhaps TRBD1 as D (5 bases). The receptor was derived from a human donor in good health (CMV status not recorded). Some clones in this sample may be carry-over from other donors' samples. Sequencing used PBMCs. The CDR3 sequence is CASSLRTIGKETQYF. CDR3 coding DNA: TGTGCCAGCAGCCTAAGGACAATAGGGAAAGAGACCCAGTACTTC.